This note documents a single T cell receptor beta chain sequence. This sample is drawn from a study of T cell changes during pregnancy in multiple sclerosis. The CDR3 runs to 17 residues. Germline values: CDR1 PRHDT, CDR2 FYEKMQ (reference sequence). V shed 0 bases, J shed 4 bases, and the junction held 7 bases outside the gene matches. Profiled with immunoSEQ multiplex PCR; TCRdb holds only in-frame clones, not every one. The sample holds 40,000 to 60,000 clones, about 93% seen once. The sample consisted of CD4+ T cells from peripheral blood mononuclear cells, taken in the first trimester of pregnancy. This TCR was recovered from a female donor with multiple sclerosis, enrolled in a pregnancy study. The chain combines TRBV13 with TRBJ2-3; TRBD2 matches 10 bases. Written as DNA, the CDR3 is TGTGCCAGCAGCTTAGGGGTGCTAGCGGGGGCCCCAGATACGCAGTATTTT. Translating gives CASSLGVLAGAPDTQYF.